The next 22 T cell receptor beta chains were all read from a single sample in a study of CD8+ T cells in alopecia areata (dated by TCRdb to 2016 to 2019). The protocol used for the library was the immunoSEQ multiplex PCR assay. To provide template for TCR sequencing, every sample had RNA extracted and reverse transcribed into cDNA. TCRdb obtained this table from immuneACCESS and retained in-frame rearrangements with V and J assigned. These tables miss some clones; where compared with another copy, unresolved V genes account for less than half of the shortfall, and the remainder is unexplained. Within this sample are more than 95,000 clones, with 40% to 55% of them counted one time only. Jointly, the top ten make up about 10% of the sample. The source material was NKG2D-low CD8+ T cells sorted from blood. According to the study, the label for this sample's cell subset or site signals: sorted CD8+ NKG2D-low blood T cells. The receptors were gathered from a human donor with alopecia areata.

The chain is built from TRBV7-9 and TRBJ1-5; unclear D gene. The germline V gene encodes CDR1 SEHNR and CDR2 FQNEAQ (reference sequence). This CDR3 has 8 amino acids. Deletions cut 4 bases from V and 15 bases from J, with 4 bases between. The DNA of the CDR3 is TGTGCCAGCAGCTCCTGGCATTTT. It yields the protein CASSSWHF.

The rearrangement uses TRBV27 and TRBJ2-7; tentatively, D is TRBD2 (5 bases). Germline loops: CDR1 MNHEY, CDR2 SMNVEV (reference sequence). The CDR3 has 13 amino acids. Between the trimmed V and J ends, which lost 6 bases and 6 bases, there was a span of 15 bases. The CDR3 reads CASSTHAGGEQYF. The CDR3 nucleotides are TGTGCCAGCAGCACACATGCCGGAGGCGAGCAGTACTTC.

This clone was seen only a few times. This chain links TRBV7-9 with TRBJ1-2, with 8 nucleotides matching TRBD1. Germline lookup yields CDR1 SEHNR and CDR2 FQNEAQ (reference sequence). This CDR3 has 15 residues. The V gene end was trimmed by 5 bases and the J gene end by 5 bases; junction bases not matched to a gene: 10. This CDR3 is CASSARTGKEYGYTF. DNA for the CDR3: TGTGCCAGCAGCGCCCGGACAGGGAAGGAATATGGCTACACCTTC.

This clone has only a few counts. The CDR3 is CASGGGHDSVGPQHF. The CDR3 DNA sequence: TGTGCTAGTGGTGGCGGACACGACAGCGTCGGGCCCCAGCATTTT. The chain is built from TRBV12-5 and TRBJ1-5; TRBD1 is a possible D gene (5 bases). Germline lookup yields CDR1 LGHNT and CDR2 FRNRAP. This CDR3 has 15 residues. With 5 bases removed from V and 9 bases from J, the gap between germline ends came to 20 bases.

Comments on this clone: The identical CDR3 is also encoded by other nucleotide sequences in the sample. The chain couples TRBV28 to TRBJ2-5; TRBD1 matches at 7 bases. CDR1 and CDR2 (germline): MDHEN, SYDVKM. Trimming removed 3 bases from V and 2 bases from J; junction bases left unmatched: 0. CDR3 length: 13 residues. The chain's CDR3 is CASSLGQQETQYF. CDR3 coding DNA: TGTGCCAGCAGTTTGGGACAGCAAGAGACCCAGTACTTC.

This clone occurred a few times. The chain combines TRBV15 with TRBJ2-6; D gene ambiguous. There are 16 residues in the CDR3. Trimming took off 3 bases at V and 4 bases at J, with 13 bases between the two ends. Germline assignment: CDR1 LNHNV and CDR2 YYDKDF (reference sequence). The CDR3 spells CATSRDGPSGANVLTF. As DNA, the CDR3 is TGTGCCACCAGCAGGGACGGGCCGTCCGGGGCCAACGTCCTGACTTTC. The variable domain in full, completed from reference TRBV15 and TRBJ2-6, reads DAMVIQNPRYQVTQFGKPVTLSCSQTLNHNVMYWYQQKSSQAPKLLFHYYDKDFNNEADTPDNFQSRRPNTSFCFLDIRSPGLGDTAMYLCATSRDGPSGANVLTFGAGSRLTVL.

This rearrangement joins TRBV23-1 to TRBJ2-1; D is uncertain. TRBV23-1 is placed among ORFs of uncertain function. The CDR3 spans 16 residues. Trimming pared 3 bases from V and 6 bases from J, leaving 18 bases between. The CDR3 spells CASSHPEARGPNEQFF. The CDR3, as DNA: TGCGCCAGCAGTCACCCGGAAGCCCGAGGTCCCAATGAGCAGTTCTTC.

The sample holds a few counts of this clone. The chain recombines TRBV6-5 with TRBJ2-3, with unresolved D. The CDR3 has 14 amino acids. Trimming pared 5 bases from V and 5 bases from J, leaving 14 bases between. Germline lookup yields CDR1 MNHEY and CDR2 SVGAGI. The CDR3 DNA reads as TGTGCCAGCAGTATCCTGAGTGGAGTAGATACGCAGTATTTT. Translated: CASSILSGVDTQYF.

The gene calls are TRBV7-2 and TRBJ2-5, with D possibly being TRBD2 (5 bases). Germline V gives CDR1 SGHTA, CDR2 FQGNSA. Between the trimmed V and J ends, which lost 5 bases and 6 bases, there was a span of 10 bases. This CDR3 spans 12 amino acids. Written as DNA, the CDR3 is TGTGCCAGCAGCAACTCCGGGAAGACCCAGTACTTC. Translated, it gives CASSNSGKTQYF.

This chain links TRBV27 with TRBJ2-7, with D hard to call. V was clipped by 5 bases and J by 2 bases, with 19 bases between them. The germline V gene has CDR1 MNHEY and CDR2 SMNVEV (reference sequence). CDR3 size: 16 residues. This CDR3 reads CASSSRTENNPYEQYF. The CDR3 nucleotides are TGTGCCAGCAGTAGCAGGACGGAGAACAATCCCTACGAGCAGTACTTC.

This clone has only a few counts. V and J are TRBV25-1 and TRBJ2-5; D uncertain. The germline V and J ends were trimmed by 5 bases and 3 bases, with 7 bases remaining between them. The CDR3 length is 12 residues. Germline CDR1 is MGHDK and CDR2 is SYGVNS. The CDR3 loop reads CASSWVEETQYF. The CDR3 DNA is TGTGCCAGCAGTTGGGTAGAAGAGACCCAGTACTTC. Full variable domain (rest looked up from reference TRBV25-1 and TRBJ2-5): EADIYQTPRYLVIGTGKKITLECSQTMGHDKMYWYQQDPGMELHLIHYSYGVNSTEKGDLSSESTVSRIRTEHFPLTLESARPSHTSQYLCASSWVEETQYFGPGTRLLVL.

V and J are TRBV29-1 and TRBJ2-1; 8 bases are a match to TRBD1. Per germline, CDR1 SQVTM and CDR2 ANQGSEA. V was pared by 4 bases and J by 10 bases, with 12 bases of the junction left unmatched. This CDR3 comprises 14 residues. CDR3: CSVVVGQGKKEQFF. CDR3 coding DNA: TGCAGCGTTGTCGTCGGACAGGGCAAAAAAGAGCAGTTCTTC.

This chain joins TRBV29-1 and TRBJ2-7, with D possibly TRBD1 on 5 matching bases. V lost 4 bases, J lost 6 bases, and 13 bases lay in between. This CDR3 region has 12 residues. The germline V gene has CDR1 SQVTM and CDR2 ANQGSEA. CDR3 DNA sequence: TGCAGCGTTGGCCAGGGCAATGCCGAGCAGTACTTC. This sequence encodes CSVGQGNAEQYF.

The chain carries TRBV29-1 and TRBJ2-5, with a possible D match to TRBD2 (6 bases). The CDR3 has 14 residues. V lost 2 bases and J lost 5, with 15 bases in between. Germline V CDR1 and CDR2: SQVTM, ANQGSEA. The CDR3 here is CSVESGGEGETQYF. The CDR3, as DNA: TGCAGCGTTGAATCCGGGGGAGAAGGGGAGACCCAGTACTTC.

This clone was counted only a few times. The V gene is TRBV29-1, the J gene TRBJ2-5; no firm D call. V shed 0 bases and J shed 5 bases, with 10 bases lying between them. The V gene's germline CDR1 is SQVTM and CDR2 ANQGSEA. This CDR3 comprises 13 residues. The CDR3 coding sequence is TGCAGCGTTGAAGATAGGGATCACGAGACCCAGTACTTC. Its protein product is CSVEDRDHETQYF.

This chain connects TRBV27 to TRBJ1-2; perhaps TRBD1 as D (6 bases). Trimming stripped 5 bases from V and 8 bases from J, with 12 bases between. This CDR3 comprises 12 residues. Germline CDR1 MNHEY, CDR2 SMNVEV (reference sequence). This chain's CDR3 is CASSTTGMGYTF. CDR3 DNA sequence: TGTGCCAGCAGTACAACAGGGATGGGCTACACCTTC.

This clone was detected only a few times. The chain combines TRBV29-1 with TRBJ2-2; TRBD2 matches 7 bases. Losses at the gene ends were 5 bases for V and 0 bases for J; bases not matched to a gene: 9. The CDR3 length is 16 residues. The germline V gene has CDR1 SQVTM and CDR2 ANQGSEA. The CDR3 bases are TGCAGCGTTACTAGCGCGTTCCTCCCGAACACCGGGGAGCTGTTTTTT. Its protein is CSVTSAFLPNTGELFF.

The chain employs TRBV23-1 and TRBJ2-5; the D gene is possibly TRBD2 (6 bases). TRBV23-1 is marked as an open reading frame, function uncertain. The CDR3 length is 13 residues. Deletions cut 6 bases from V and 5 bases from J, with 13 bases between. The CDR3 coding sequence is TGCGCCAGCAGGACTAGAGGATTGGAGACCCAGTACTTC. Its translation: CASRTRGLETQYF.

The genes are TRBV29-1 and TRBJ1-5, with D unclear. The germline V and J ends were trimmed by 5 bases and 0 bases, with 11 bases remaining between them. The CDR3 is 14 residues long. Looked up from germline, CDR1 is SQVTM and CDR2 is ANQGSEA. The CDR3 bases are TGCAGCGTTAAGGACGGGGTTAGCAATCAGCCCCAGCATTTT. It translates to CSVKDGVSNQPQHF.

The table lists this clone with a few counts. The chain has TRBV25-1 and TRBJ2-7; 13 positions match TRBD2. The CDR3 contains 14 residues. After removal of 4 bases from V and 6 bases from J, the junction contained 3 bases not matched to a gene. Germline lookup yields CDR1 MGHDK and CDR2 SYGVNS. The CDR3 sequence is CASSGGTSGTEQYF. In DNA, the CDR3 is TGTGCCAGCAGTGGGGGGACTAGCGGGACCGAGCAGTACTTC.

The chain combines TRBV30 with TRBJ1-2; weak D call: TRBD1 (6 bases). The CDR3 is 14 amino acids. The germline gives CDR1 GTSNPN, CDR2 SVGIG (reference sequence). V was trimmed by 0 bases and J by 2 bases, leaving 10 bases between them. The CDR3 is CAWSVLGANYGYTF. CDR3 nucleotides: TGTGCCTGGAGTGTACTGGGGGCCAACTATGGCTACACCTTC.

The CDR3 loop is CASLGPDTQYF. CDR3 in DNA: TGTGCCAGCCTGGGACCAGATACGCAGTATTTT. This sequence joins TRBV6-1 and TRBJ2-3, with D possibly being TRBD1 or TRBD2 (5 bases each). This CDR3 is built from 11 residues. Germline CDR1 MNHNS, CDR2 SASEGT. Trimming took 8 bases from V and 4 from J, leaving 7 bases between them.